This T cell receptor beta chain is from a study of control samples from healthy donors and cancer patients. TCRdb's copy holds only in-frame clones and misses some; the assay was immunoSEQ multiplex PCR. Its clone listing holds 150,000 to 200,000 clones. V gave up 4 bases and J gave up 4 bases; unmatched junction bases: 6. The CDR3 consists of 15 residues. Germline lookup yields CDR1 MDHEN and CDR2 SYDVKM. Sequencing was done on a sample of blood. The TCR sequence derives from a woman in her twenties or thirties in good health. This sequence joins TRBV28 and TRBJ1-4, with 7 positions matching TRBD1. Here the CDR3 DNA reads TGTGCCAGCAGTTGGGGCGGGACAGATAATGAAAAACTGTTTTTT. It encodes CASSWGGTDNEKLFF.